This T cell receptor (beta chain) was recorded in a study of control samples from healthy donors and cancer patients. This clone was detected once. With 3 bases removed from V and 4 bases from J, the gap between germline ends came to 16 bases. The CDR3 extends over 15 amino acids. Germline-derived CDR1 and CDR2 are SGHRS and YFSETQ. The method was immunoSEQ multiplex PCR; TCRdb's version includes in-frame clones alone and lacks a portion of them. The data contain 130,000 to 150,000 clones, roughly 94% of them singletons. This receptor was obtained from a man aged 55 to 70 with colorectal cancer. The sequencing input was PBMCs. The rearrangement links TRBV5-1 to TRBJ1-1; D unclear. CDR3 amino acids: CASSSGQLSGTEAFF. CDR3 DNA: TGCGCCAGCAGCTCCGGCCAGCTTTCGGGCACTGAAGCTTTCTTT.